The T cell receptor beta chain described here comes from a study of technical replicates of blood from a handful of donors. V was pared by 4 bases and J by 1 base, with 8 bases between. CDR3 length: 14 amino acids. Germline-derived CDR1 and CDR2 are SGHTA and FQGNSA. Repertoires were generated with immunoSEQ multiplex PCR, while TCRdb's copy carries only in-frame clones and drops some. The top ten hold nearly 4% of the sample, which has 80,000 or so clones, about 81% seen once. Sequenced: PBMCs. The sequence was obtained from a human donor in good health. Some clones in this sample may be carry-over from other donors' samples. The rearrangement uses TRBV7-2 and TRBJ2-1; D is possibly TRBD1 (6 bases). CDR3 sequence reads: CASSSGQSYNEQFF. DNA of the CDR3: TGTGCCAGCAGCTCCGGACAGTCCTACAATGAGCAGTTCTTC.